This T cell receptor (beta chain) derives from a study of cytotoxic CD8 clonotypes in ibrutinib-treated CLL. Findings and caveats of the study: Baseline levels were approached again at progression, after clonality had risen at ibrutinib response.

A remark on this clone: Its antigen is not identified.

This CDR3 has 14 residues. V lost 4 bases to trimming and J lost 4 bases, with 11 bases between them. The germline CDR1 and CDR2 sequences are SGDLS and YYNGEE. Produced via immunoSEQ multiplex PCR; TCRdb's table is partial and in-frame only. The repertoire holds 110,000 to 150,000 clones, with over 60% as singletons. The sample consisted of PBMCs, taken after 12 months of ibrutinib treatment. The TCR was taken from a human donor with chronic lymphocytic leukemia. V gene TRBV9 combines with J gene TRBJ2-2; D gene unclear. The CDR3 DNA is TGTGCCAGCAGCAGAGTCATTGGCACCGGGGAGCTGTTTTTT. Translated, it gives CASSRVIGTGELFF.